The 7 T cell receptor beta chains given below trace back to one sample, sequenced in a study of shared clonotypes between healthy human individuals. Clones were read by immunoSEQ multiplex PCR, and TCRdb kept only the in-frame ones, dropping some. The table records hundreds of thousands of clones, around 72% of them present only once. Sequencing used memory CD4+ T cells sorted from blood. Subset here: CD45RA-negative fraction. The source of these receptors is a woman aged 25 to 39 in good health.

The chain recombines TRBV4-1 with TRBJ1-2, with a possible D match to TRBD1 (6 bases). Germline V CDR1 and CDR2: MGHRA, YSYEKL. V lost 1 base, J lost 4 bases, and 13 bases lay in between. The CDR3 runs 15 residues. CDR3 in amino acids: CASSQVSRGTYGYTF. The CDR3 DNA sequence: TGCGCCAGCAGCCAAGTTTCCAGGGGTACCTATGGCTACACCTTC.

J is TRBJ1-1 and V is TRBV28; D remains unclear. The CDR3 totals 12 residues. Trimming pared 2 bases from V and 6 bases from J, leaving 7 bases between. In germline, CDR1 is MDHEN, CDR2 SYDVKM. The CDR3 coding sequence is TGTGCCAGCAGTTTAGTCACATCTGAAGCTTTCTTT. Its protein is CASSLVTSEAFF.

The CDR3 reads CASRGPGVYGYTF. DNA of the CDR3: TGTGCCAGCAGAGGTCCTGGAGTCTATGGCTACACCTTC. V gene TRBV13 combines with J gene TRBJ1-2, with D hard to call. This CDR3 comprises 13 residues. Germline CDR1 reads PRHDT; CDR2 reads FYEKMQ (reference sequence). V lost 6 bases, J lost 4 bases, and 12 bases lay in between. Combining the CDR3 with reference TRBV13 and TRBJ1-2 gives the whole variable domain AAGVIQSPRHLIKEKRETATLKCYPIPRHDTVYWYQQGPGQDPQFLISFYEKMQSDKGSIPDRFSAQQFSDYHSELNMSSLELGDSALYFCASRGPGVYGYTFGSGTRLTVV.

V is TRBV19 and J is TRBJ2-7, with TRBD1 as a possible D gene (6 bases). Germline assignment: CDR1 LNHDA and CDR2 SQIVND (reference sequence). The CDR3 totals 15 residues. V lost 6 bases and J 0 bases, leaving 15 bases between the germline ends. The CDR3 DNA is TGTGCCAGTAGCAACCAGGGGTCGCGCTCCTACGAGCAGTACTTC. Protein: CASSNQGSRSYEQYF.

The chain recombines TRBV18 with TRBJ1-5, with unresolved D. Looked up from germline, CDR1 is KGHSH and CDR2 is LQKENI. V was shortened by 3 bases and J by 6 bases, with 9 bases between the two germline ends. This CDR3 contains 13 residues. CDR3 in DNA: TGTGCCAGCTCACCTGGAAGGGTTCAGCCCCAGCATTTT. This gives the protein CASSPGRVQPQHF.

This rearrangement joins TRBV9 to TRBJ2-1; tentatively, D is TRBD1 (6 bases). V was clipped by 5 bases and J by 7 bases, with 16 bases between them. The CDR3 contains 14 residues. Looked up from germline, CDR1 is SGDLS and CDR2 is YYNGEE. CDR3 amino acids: CASSLGGVSNEQFF. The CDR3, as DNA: TGTGCCAGCAGTTTAGGGGGAGTAAGTAATGAGCAGTTCTTC.

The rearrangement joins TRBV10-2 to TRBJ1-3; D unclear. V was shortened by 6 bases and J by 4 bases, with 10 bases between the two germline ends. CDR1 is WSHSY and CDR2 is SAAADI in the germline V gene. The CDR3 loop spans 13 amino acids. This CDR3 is CASRDLWGNTIYF. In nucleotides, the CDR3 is TGCGCCAGCAGAGACCTCTGGGGAAACACCATATATTTT.